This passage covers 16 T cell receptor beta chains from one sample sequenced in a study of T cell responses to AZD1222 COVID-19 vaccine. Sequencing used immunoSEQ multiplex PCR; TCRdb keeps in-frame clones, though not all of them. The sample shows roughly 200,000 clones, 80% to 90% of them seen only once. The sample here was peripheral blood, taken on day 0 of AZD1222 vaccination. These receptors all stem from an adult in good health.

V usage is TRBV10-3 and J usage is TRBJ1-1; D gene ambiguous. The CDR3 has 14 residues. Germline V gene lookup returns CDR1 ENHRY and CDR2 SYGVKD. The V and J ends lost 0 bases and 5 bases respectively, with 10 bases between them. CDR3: CAISESKVGTEAFF. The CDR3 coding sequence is TGTGCCATCAGTGAGTCTAAGGTGGGGACTGAAGCTTTCTTT.

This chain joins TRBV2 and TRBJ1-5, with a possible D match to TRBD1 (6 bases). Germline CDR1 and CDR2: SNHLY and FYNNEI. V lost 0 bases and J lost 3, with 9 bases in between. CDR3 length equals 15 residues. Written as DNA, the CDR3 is TGTGCCAGCAGTGAAGCGTGGGGGGCCAATCAGCCCCAGCATTTT. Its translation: CASSEAWGANQPQHF. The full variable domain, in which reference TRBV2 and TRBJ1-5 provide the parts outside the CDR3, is EPEVTQTPSHQVTQMGQEVILRCVPISNHLYFYWYRQILGQKVEFLVSFYNNEISEKSEIFDDQFSVERPDGSNFTLKIRSTKLEDSAMYFCASSEAWGANQPQHFGDGTRLSIL.

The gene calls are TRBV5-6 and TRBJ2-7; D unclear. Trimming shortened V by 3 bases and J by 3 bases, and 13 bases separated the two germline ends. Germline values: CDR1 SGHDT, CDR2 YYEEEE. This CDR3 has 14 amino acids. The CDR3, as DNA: TGTGCCAGCAGCTCCACGGACGGTTACTACGAGCAGTACTTC. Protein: CASSSTDGYYEQYF.

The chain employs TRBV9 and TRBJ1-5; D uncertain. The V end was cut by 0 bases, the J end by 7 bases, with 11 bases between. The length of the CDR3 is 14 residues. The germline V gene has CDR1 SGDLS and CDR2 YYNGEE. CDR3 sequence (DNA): TGTGCCAGCAGCGTAGGGTCGGTGGGGCAGCCCCAGCATTTT. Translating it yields CASSVGSVGQPQHF.

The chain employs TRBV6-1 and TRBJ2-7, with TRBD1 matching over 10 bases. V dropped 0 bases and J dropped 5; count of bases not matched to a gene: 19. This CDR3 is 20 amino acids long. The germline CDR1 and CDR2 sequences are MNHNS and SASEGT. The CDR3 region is CASSEAAPLGWGQGPHEQYF. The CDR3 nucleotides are TGTGCCAGCAGTGAAGCGGCCCCCCTAGGTTGGGGACAGGGGCCCCACGAGCAGTACTTC.

The CDR3 protein is CASSPGIGNTEAFF. In nucleotides, the CDR3 is TGTGCCAGCAGCCCAGGGATAGGGAACACTGAAGCTTTCTTT. The chain couples TRBV7-6 to TRBJ1-1, with a tentative D call TRBD1 (5 bases). The length of the CDR3 is 14 residues. Trimming removed 5 bases from V and 1 base from J, with 11 bases in between. The V gene's germline CDR1 is SGHVS and CDR2 FNYEAQ.

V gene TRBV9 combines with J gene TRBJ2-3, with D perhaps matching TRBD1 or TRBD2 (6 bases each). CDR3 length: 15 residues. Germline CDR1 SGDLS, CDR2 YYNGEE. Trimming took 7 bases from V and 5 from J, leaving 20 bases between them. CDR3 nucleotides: TGTGCCAGCTCTGGGGCCTGGGGGGCGTTAGATACGCAGTATTTT. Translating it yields CASSGAWGALDTQYF.

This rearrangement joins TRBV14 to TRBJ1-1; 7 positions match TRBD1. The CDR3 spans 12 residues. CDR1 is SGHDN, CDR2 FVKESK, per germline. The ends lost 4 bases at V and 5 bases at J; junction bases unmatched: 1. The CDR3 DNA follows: TGTGCCAGCAGCCCAGGGGGAACTGAAGCTTTCTTT. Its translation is CASSPGGTEAFF.

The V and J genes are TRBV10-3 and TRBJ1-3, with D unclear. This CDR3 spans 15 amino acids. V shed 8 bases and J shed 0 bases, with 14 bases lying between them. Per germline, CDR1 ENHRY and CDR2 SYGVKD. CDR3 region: CAIAPQLNSGNTIYF. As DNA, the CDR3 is TGTGCCATCGCCCCGCAGCTAAACTCTGGAAACACCATATATTTT.

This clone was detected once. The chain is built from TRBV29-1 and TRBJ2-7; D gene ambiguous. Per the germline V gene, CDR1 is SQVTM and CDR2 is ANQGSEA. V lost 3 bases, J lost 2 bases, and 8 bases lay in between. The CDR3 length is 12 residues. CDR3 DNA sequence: TGCAGCGTTGACACAGAAACCTACGAGCAGTACTTC. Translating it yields CSVDTETYEQYF.

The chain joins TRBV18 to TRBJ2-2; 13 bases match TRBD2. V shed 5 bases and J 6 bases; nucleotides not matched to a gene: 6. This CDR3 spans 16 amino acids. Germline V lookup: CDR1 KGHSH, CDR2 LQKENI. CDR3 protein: CASSSSGTSGAGELFF. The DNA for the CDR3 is TGTGCCAGCTCATCCTCCGGGACTAGCGGGGCCGGGGAGCTGTTTTTT.

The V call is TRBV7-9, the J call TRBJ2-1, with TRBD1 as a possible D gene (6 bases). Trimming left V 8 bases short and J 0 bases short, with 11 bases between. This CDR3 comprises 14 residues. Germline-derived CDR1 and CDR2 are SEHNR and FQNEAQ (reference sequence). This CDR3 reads CASVPQGSYNEQFF. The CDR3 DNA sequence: TGTGCCAGCGTGCCACAGGGCTCCTACAATGAGCAGTTCTTC.

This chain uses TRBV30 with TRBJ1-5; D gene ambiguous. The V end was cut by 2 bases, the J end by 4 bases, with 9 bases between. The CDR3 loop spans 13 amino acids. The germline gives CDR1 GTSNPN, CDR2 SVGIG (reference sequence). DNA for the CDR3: TGTGCCTGGAGTCCCGGGCAAAATCAGCCCCAGCATTTT. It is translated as CAWSPGQNQPQHF.

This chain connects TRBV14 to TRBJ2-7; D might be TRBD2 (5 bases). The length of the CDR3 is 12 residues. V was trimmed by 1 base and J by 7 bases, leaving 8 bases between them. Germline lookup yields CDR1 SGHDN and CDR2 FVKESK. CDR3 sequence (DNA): TGTGCCAGCAGCCAAGCGTGGAGGGAGCAGTACTTC. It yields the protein CASSQAWREQYF.

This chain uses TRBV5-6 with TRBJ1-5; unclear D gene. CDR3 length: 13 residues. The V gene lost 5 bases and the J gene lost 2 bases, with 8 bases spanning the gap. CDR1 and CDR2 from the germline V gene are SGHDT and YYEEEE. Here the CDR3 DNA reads TGTGCCAGCAGTTCTATAGGCAATCAGCCCCAGCATTTT. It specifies CASSSIGNQPQHF.

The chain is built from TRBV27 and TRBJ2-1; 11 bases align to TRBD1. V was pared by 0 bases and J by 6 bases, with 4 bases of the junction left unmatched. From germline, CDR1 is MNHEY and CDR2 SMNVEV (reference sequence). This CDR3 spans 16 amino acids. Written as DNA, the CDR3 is TGTGCCAGCAGTTTATCCGGGACAGGGGGTTCCAATGAGCAGTTCTTC. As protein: CASSLSGTGGSNEQFF.